This is a list of T cell receptor beta chains from one sample in a study of cytomegalovirus exposure and HLA in healthy donors. The data were produced by immunoSEQ multiplex PCR, yet TCRdb's version contains in-frame clones alone and is incomplete. The sample has 150,000 to 180,000 clones; 65% to 85% are singletons. The sample consisted of PBMCs. These receptors were obtained from a woman between 35 and 50 years old in good health and CMV-seropositive. CDR3s include the opening cysteine and the closing phenylalanine or tryptophan. Fields, in order: J gene, D gene, V gene, clone size, CDR3 protein, CDR3 DNA. D genes are given only for firm matches. Where a row states a size, it is once, few, many or the class of an expanded clone; other rows omit it.

j_gene: TRBJ1-5
d_gene: TRBD1
v_gene: TRBV27
abundance: NA
CDR3aa: CASRDRWLNQPQHF
CDR3nt: TGTGCCAGCCGGGACAGATGGCTCAATCAGCCCCAGCATTTT

j_gene: TRBJ2-1
d_gene: NA
v_gene: TRBV28
abundance: NA
CDR3aa: CASSSHSNGEQFF
CDR3nt: TGTGCCAGCAGTTCCCACTCTAATGGTGAGCAGTTCTTC

j_gene: TRBJ2-3
d_gene: TRBD2
v_gene: TRBV7-2
abundance: NA
CDR3aa: CASSQRLAGGADTQYF
CDR3nt: TGTGCCAGCAGCCAACGACTAGCGGGAGGGGCAGATACGCAGTATTTT

j_gene: TRBJ2-5
d_gene: NA
v_gene: TRBV19
abundance: NA
CDR3aa: CASSTATLGWQETQYF
CDR3nt: TGTGCCAGTAGTACCGCGACTCTAGGTTGGCAAGAGACCCAGTACTTC

j_gene: TRBJ2-7
d_gene: NA
v_gene: TRBV15
abundance: NA
CDR3aa: CATSRGSGEAYEQYF
CDR3nt: TGTGCCACCAGCAGAGGTAGCGGCGAGGCCTACGAGCAGTACTTC

j_gene: TRBJ2-3
d_gene: TRBD2
v_gene: TRBV5-1
abundance: once
CDR3aa: CASMASLAGGYTQYF
CDR3nt: TGCGCCAGCATGGCCTCGCTAGCGGGAGGGTATACGCAGTATTTT

j_gene: TRBJ1-1
d_gene: NA
v_gene: TRBV29-1
abundance: few
CDR3aa: CSVEPVRGNTEAFF
CDR3nt: TGCAGCGTTGAACCGGTACGGGGGAACACTGAAGCTTTCTTT

j_gene: TRBJ2-1
d_gene: TRBD2
v_gene: TRBV7-2
abundance: NA
CDR3aa: CASSRTSGKYNEQFF
CDR3nt: TGTGCCAGCAGCCGGACTAGCGGGAAGTACAATGAGCAGTTCTTC

j_gene: TRBJ1-2
d_gene: TRBD1
v_gene: TRBV6-5
abundance: NA
CDR3aa: CASSTDRGLNYGYTF
CDR3nt: TGTGCCAGCAGTACGGACAGGGGGCTTAACTATGGCTACACCTTC

j_gene: TRBJ2-1
d_gene: TRBD2
v_gene: TRBV5-1
abundance: NA
CDR3aa: CASSLASSGRNEQFF
CDR3nt: TGCGCCAGCAGCTTGGCCTCTAGCGGGAGAAATGAGCAGTTCTTC

j_gene: TRBJ2-3
d_gene: NA
v_gene: TRBV27
abundance: NA
CDR3aa: CASSFSKRDTQYF
CDR3nt: TGTGCCAGCAGTTTTTCGAAGCGGGATACGCAGTATTTT

j_gene: TRBJ2-7
d_gene: TRBD2
v_gene: TRBV11-2
abundance: NA
CDR3aa: CASSRSGLAGYEQYF
CDR3nt: TGTGCCAGCAGCCGATCGGGACTAGCGGGATACGAGCAGTACTTC

j_gene: TRBJ2-7
d_gene: NA
v_gene: TRBV19
abundance: NA
CDR3aa: CASSPQGRGSYEQYF
CDR3nt: TGTGCCAGTAGCCCGCAGGGGCGAGGCTCCTACGAGCAGTACTTC

j_gene: TRBJ1-4
d_gene: NA
v_gene: TRBV6-1
abundance: NA
CDR3aa: CASSEGQGRLMELFF
CDR3nt: TGTGCCAGCAGTGAGGGGCAGGGCCGTTTGATGGAACTGTTTTTT

j_gene: TRBJ2-3
d_gene: TRBD2
v_gene: TRBV2
abundance: NA
CDR3aa: CASSEALAGVPPSTDTQYF
CDR3nt: TGTGCCAGCAGTGAAGCACTAGCGGGAGTTCCACCTAGCACAGATACGCAGTATTTT

j_gene: TRBJ1-2
d_gene: NA
v_gene: TRBV19
abundance: NA
CDR3aa: CASSISRTNYGYTF
CDR3nt: TGTGCCAGTAGTATATCCAGGACTAACTATGGCTACACCTTC

j_gene: TRBJ1-1
d_gene: NA
v_gene: TRBV29-1
abundance: NA
CDR3aa: CSVAHGNTEAFF
CDR3nt: TGCAGCGTCGCGCATGGGAACACTGAAGCTTTCTTT

j_gene: TRBJ2-3
d_gene: NA
v_gene: TRBV27
abundance: NA
CDR3aa: CASSLGLRVGDTQYF
CDR3nt: TGTGCCAGCAGTTTAGGGTTGCGGGTTGGGGATACGCAGTATTTT

j_gene: TRBJ1-1
d_gene: NA
v_gene: TRBV5-1
abundance: NA
CDR3aa: CASSLVAGPGGTEAFF
CDR3nt: TGCGCCAGCAGCTTGGTTGCCGGGCCGGGGGGCACTGAAGCTTTCTTT

j_gene: TRBJ2-1
d_gene: NA
v_gene: TRBV7-2
abundance: NA
CDR3aa: CASSLGLALSSYNEQFF
CDR3nt: TGTGCCAGCAGCTTAGGGCTAGCCTTGAGCTCCTACAATGAGCAGTTCTTC

j_gene: TRBJ2-5
d_gene: TRBD1
v_gene: TRBV27
abundance: NA
CDR3aa: CASSPGQGLVETQYF
CDR3nt: TGTGCCAGCTCACCGGGACAGGGCCTAGTGGAGACCCAGTACTTC

j_gene: TRBJ2-3
d_gene: TRBD2
v_gene: TRBV5-4
abundance: NA
CDR3aa: CASSRTSGKDTDTQYF
CDR3nt: TGTGCCAGCAGCCGGACTAGCGGTAAAGACACAGATACGCAGTATTTT

j_gene: TRBJ2-7
d_gene: NA
v_gene: TRBV27
abundance: few
CDR3aa: CASSSPSSAQSSYEQYF
CDR3nt: TGTGCCAGCAGTTCACCCTCTAGCGCACAGAGCTCCTACGAGCAGTACTTC

j_gene: TRBJ2-2
d_gene: TRBD1
v_gene: TRBV19
abundance: NA
CDR3aa: CASRTTGGVGELFF
CDR3nt: TGTGCCAGTAGGACGACAGGGGGGGTAGGGGAGCTGTTTTTT

j_gene: TRBJ2-7
d_gene: TRBD2
v_gene: TRBV9
abundance: few
CDR3aa: CASSVDPAGRPYEQYF
CDR3nt: TGTGCCAGCAGCGTAGATCCAGCGGGAAGGCCCTACGAGCAGTACTTC

j_gene: TRBJ2-1
d_gene: TRBD1
v_gene: TRBV9
abundance: NA
CDR3aa: CASSALQGARNEQFF
CDR3nt: TGTGCCAGCAGCGCGCTACAGGGGGCGCGAAATGAGCAGTTCTTC